The entry below describes one T cell receptor (beta chain). The data derive from a study of blood T cell repertoires in COVID-19. About the study: The samples span acute and convalescent COVID-19 from the United States, Italy and Spain.

Produced via immunoSEQ multiplex PCR; TCRdb's table is partial and in-frame only. The sample records 200,000 to 250,000 clones, approximately 80% being singletons. Trimming cost V 6 bases and J 3 bases; bases outside gene matches: 8. The CDR3 extends over 15 amino acids. Germline V CDR1 and CDR2: MDHEN, SYDVKM. The chain recombines TRBV28 with TRBJ2-1, with 7 bases lining up with TRBD2. Sequencing was carried out using peripheral blood. The clonotype comes from a woman in her fifties or sixties with acute or convalescent COVID-19. The CDR3, as DNA: TGTGCCAGCAGCCTTTCCCCGGGGGGCTACAATGAGCAGTTCTTC. Translation: CASSLSPGGYNEQFF.